This note documents a single T cell receptor (beta chain) sequence. The V gene end was trimmed by 3 bases and the J gene end by 0 bases; junction bases not matched to a gene: 6. The CDR3 sequence is 18 residues long. Germline V gives CDR1 SGHVS, CDR2 FQNEAQ. The sample belongs to a study of blood T cell repertoires in COVID-19. Study summary: The samples span acute and convalescent COVID-19 from the United States, Italy and Spain.

Assay used: immunoSEQ multiplex PCR; TCRdb lists only in-frame clones, some missing. The sample records about 74,000 clones, about 82% being singletons. V and J are TRBV7-8 and TRBJ2-2, with 11 bases that match TRBD2. Sequenced sample: peripheral blood. The sequence came from a man between 50 and 59 years old with acute or convalescent COVID-19. The chain's CDR3 is CASSFLAGGATNTGELFF. DNA for the CDR3: TGTGCCAGCAGCTTTCTAGCGGGGGGAGCCACGAACACCGGGGAGCTGTTTTTT.